This T cell receptor (beta chain) originates from a study of T cells after yellow fever vaccination. This clonotype has a count of ten or more. What it recognizes is unknown. Study-level findings and limits: Reappearing after the booster were most of the clones from primary vaccination (less than 97% CD4, 88% CD8). A small proportion of clonotypes was detected in both the CD4 and CD8 compartments.

A universal primer site and UMIs were added as TCR cDNA was made by 5'RACE template switching. TCRdb reprocessed the 5' RACE reads with MiXCR, giving one entry per CDR3 protein. In the table there are 300,000 to 350,000 distinct CDR3 sequences, approximately 4.5% of which are singletons. CDR3 length: 15 residues. Looked up from germline, CDR1 is MNHEY and CDR2 is SVGEGT. V was shortened by 0 bases and J by 5 bases, with 14 bases between the two germline ends. The chain carries TRBV6-2 or TRBV6-3 and TRBJ2-7, with a weak D call TRBD1 (7 bases). Sequenced material: PBMCs, taken 15 days after the yellow fever booster vaccination. The receptor was isolated from a young man who received the YFV17D yellow fever vaccine. CDR3 nucleotides: TGTGCCAGCAGTTACTCCTCCAGGGGGGTCAACGAGCAGTACGTC. This translates into CASSYSSRGVNEQYV.